Shown below are 13 T cell receptor beta chains from a single sample sequenced in a study of blood T cell repertoires in COVID-19. Assay: immunoSEQ multiplex PCR; the TCRdb copy retains only in-frame clones and omits some. The table records roughly 120,000 clones, 65% to 85% of them present only once. Sequencing used peripheral blood. The receptors originated from a man in his 70s with acute or convalescent COVID-19.

The V and J genes are TRBV11-2 and TRBJ2-1; tentative D call: TRBD2 (5 bases). V lost 6 bases and J 10 bases, leaving 10 bases between the germline ends. The CDR3 is 11 residues long. The germline V gene encodes CDR1 SGHAT and CDR2 FQNNGV. The CDR3 protein is CASSIGMEQFF. CDR3 nucleotide sequence: TGTGCCAGCAGTATCGGGATGGAGCAGTTCTTC.

This clone is termed medium-sized. Other DNA sequences from this sample encode an identical CDR3 as well. The V call is TRBV3-1 (or the pseudogene TRBV3-2), the J call TRBJ1-2, with a weak D call TRBD1 (6 bases). V was pared by 0 bases and J by 4 bases, with 9 bases between. The germline V gene has CDR1 LGHDT and CDR2 YNNKEL (reference sequence). CDR3 size: 14 residues. DNA for the CDR3: TGTGCCAGCAGCCAAGAGGGCAGGGGCTATGGCTACACCTTC. Its protein is CASSQEGRGYGYTF.

This chain connects TRBV27 to TRBJ2-2; 7 bases map to TRBD1. Germline lookup yields CDR1 MNHEY and CDR2 SMNVEV (reference sequence). The CDR3 totals 15 residues. Germline trimming cut 5 bases from V and 5 bases from J; bases unmatched to any gene: 8. This CDR3 is CASSPTGARTGELFF. The CDR3 DNA sequence: TGTGCCAGCAGTCCTACAGGGGCCCGGACCGGGGAGCTGTTTTTT.

The rearrangement uses TRBV7-9 and TRBJ1-6; D call uncertain. V was trimmed by 3 bases and J by 3 bases, leaving 3 bases between them. The CDR3 sequence is 13 residues long. Germline values: CDR1 SEHNR, CDR2 FQNEAQ (reference sequence). In nucleotides, the CDR3 is TGTGCCAGCAGCTTCTACTATAATTCACCCCTCCACTTT. Residues: CASSFYYNSPLHF. Combining the CDR3 with reference TRBV7-9 and TRBJ1-6 gives the whole variable domain DTGVSQNPRHKITKRGQNVTFRCDPISEHNRLYWYRQTLGQGPEFLTYFQNEAQLEKSRLLSDRFSAERPKGSFSTLEIQRTEQGDSAMYLCASSFYYNSPLHFGNGTRLTVT.

This chain joins TRBV19 and TRBJ2-2; TRBD2 matches at 8 bases. V trimming: 6 bases; J trimming: 5 bases; junction bases outside the gene matches: 8. Per germline, CDR1 LNHDA and CDR2 SQIVND (reference sequence). The CDR3 sequence is 15 residues long. The CDR3 here is CASSSPGGRTGELFF. The CDR3 DNA follows: TGTGCCAGTAGCTCACCGGGGGGGCGGACCGGGGAGCTGTTTTTT. Drawing the rest from reference TRBV19 and TRBJ2-2, the complete variable domain is DGGITQSPKYLFRKEGQNVTLSCEQNLNHDAMYWYRQDPGQGLRLIYYSQIVNDFQKGDIAEGYSVSREKKESFPLTVTSAQKNPTAFYLCASSSPGGRTGELFFGEGSRLTVL.

This clone has a single count. J is TRBJ2-2 and V is TRBV11-2, with TRBD1 matching 8 bases. The CDR3 spans 18 residues. Germline CDR1 and CDR2: SGHAT and FQNNGV. Germline trimming cut 0 bases from V and 6 bases from J; bases unmatched to any gene: 12. DNA of the CDR3: TGTGCCAGCAGCTTAGACTTGGACAGGGCGAGGAGGGCCGGGGAGCTGTTTTTT. Its translation: CASSLDLDRARRAGELFF.

The genes are TRBV7-3 and TRBJ2-7; maybe TRBD1 (6 bases). This CDR3 region has 13 residues. With 5 bases removed from V and 7 bases from J, the gap between germline ends came to 15 bases. CDR1 is SGHTA, CDR2 FQGTGA, per germline. CDR3 nucleotides: TGTGCCAGCAGCCTCTTAGGGGACACGGAGCAGTACTTC. The encoded protein is CASSLLGDTEQYF. Filled out from reference TRBV7-3 and TRBJ2-7, the complete variable domain reads GAGVSQTPSNKVTEKGKYVELRCDPISGHTALYWYRQSLGQGPEFLIYFQGTGAADDSGLPNDRFFAVRPEGSVSTLKIQRTERGDSAVYLCASSLLGDTEQYFGPGTRLTVT.

The chain employs TRBV27 and TRBJ1-2; the match to TRBD1 covers 7 bases. Per germline, CDR1 MNHEY and CDR2 SMNVEV (reference sequence). The V gene end was trimmed by 5 bases and the J gene end by 1 base; junction bases not matched to a gene: 7. This CDR3 region has 15 residues. In DNA, the CDR3 is TGTGCCAGCAGTCCCCGTTGGGACAGTAACTATGGCTACACCTTC. Translated: CASSPRWDSNYGYTF.

The chain has TRBV19 and TRBJ1-5; 7 nucleotides match TRBD1. Germline V gives CDR1 LNHDA, CDR2 SQIVND (reference sequence). There are 15 residues in the CDR3. V shed 7 bases and J 1 base; nucleotides not matched to a gene: 7. CDR3 region: CASTSTGLSNQPQHF. Written as DNA, the CDR3 is TGTGCCAGTACCTCGACAGGGTTAAGCAATCAGCCCCAGCATTTT.

The chain links TRBV2 to TRBJ1-6, with TRBD1 identical over 11 bases. The V gene's germline CDR1 is SNHLY and CDR2 FYNNEI. The CDR3 consists of 15 residues. With 7 bases clipped from V and 10 bases from J, the junction kept 9 bases outside the gene matches. The CDR3 region has the DNA TGTGCCAGCATTATCCGGAGGACAGGGGGCTCACCCCTCCACTTT. Its protein is CASIIRRTGGSPLHF.

The chain carries TRBV7-6 and TRBJ2-3; TRBD1 agrees at 7 bases. From germline, CDR1 is SGHVS and CDR2 FNYEAQ. CDR3 length equals 15 residues. V lost 3 bases, J lost 1 base, and 4 bases stayed unmatched. The CDR3 spells CASSFRQGGTDTQYF. The CDR3 coding sequence is TGTGCCAGCAGCTTTAGACAGGGAGGCACAGATACGCAGTATTTT.

This clone was counted between two and nine times. The rearrangement links TRBV6-1 to TRBJ2-7; the match to TRBD2 covers 7 bases. This CDR3 has 15 amino acids. Germline CDR1 is MNHNS and CDR2 is SASEGT. Trimming at V came to 2 bases and at J to 6 bases, leaving 10 bases not matched to a gene. The chain's CDR3 is CASSERSSGASEQYF. The DNA of the CDR3 is TGTGCCAGCAGTGAACGGTCCAGCGGGGCTTCCGAGCAGTACTTC.

This chain joins TRBV6-2 or TRBV6-3 and TRBJ2-5; D might be TRBD1 (6 bases). This CDR3 is 19 amino acids long. The ends were cut back, 0 bases at V and 1 base at J, with 21 bases in the middle. The germline V gene encodes CDR1 MNHEY and CDR2 SVGEGT. The CDR3 region is CASSYSLQGKERGQETQYF. The CDR3 nucleotides read TGTGCCAGCAGTTACTCGTTGCAGGGGAAGGAAAGGGGCCAAGAGACCCAGTACTTC.